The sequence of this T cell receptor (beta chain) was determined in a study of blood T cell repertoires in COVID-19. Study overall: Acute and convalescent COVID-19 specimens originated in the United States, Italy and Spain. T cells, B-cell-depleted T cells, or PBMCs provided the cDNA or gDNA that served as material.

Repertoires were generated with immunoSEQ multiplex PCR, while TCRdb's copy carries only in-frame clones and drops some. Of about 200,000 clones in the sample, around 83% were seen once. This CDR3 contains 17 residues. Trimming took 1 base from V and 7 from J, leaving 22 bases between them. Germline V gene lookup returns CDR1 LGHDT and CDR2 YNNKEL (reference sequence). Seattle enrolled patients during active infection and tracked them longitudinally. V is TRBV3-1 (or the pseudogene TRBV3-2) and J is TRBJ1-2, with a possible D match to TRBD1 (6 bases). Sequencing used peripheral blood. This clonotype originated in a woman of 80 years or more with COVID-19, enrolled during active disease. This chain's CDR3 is CASSQVPQGSATGGYTF. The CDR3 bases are TGTGCCAGCAGCCAAGTGCCACAGGGATCCGCTACTGGTGGCTACACCTTC.